The 17 T cell receptor beta chains below come from one sample, sequenced in a study of cytomegalovirus exposure and HLA in healthy donors. Amplification used 60 Vbeta primers and 13 Jbeta primers. Some clones are missing from TCRdb's copy, which holds only in-frame ones; the method was immunoSEQ multiplex PCR. The data contain roughly 250,000 clones, approximately 84% of them singletons. Material for sequencing was PBMCs. These receptors all come from a woman between 35 and 50 years old in good health and CMV-seropositive.

This chain joins TRBV19 and TRBJ2-1; 11 bases map to TRBD2. The germline CDR1 and CDR2 sequences are LNHDA and SQIVND (reference sequence). V shed 5 bases, J shed 6 bases, and the junction held 0 bases outside the gene matches. This CDR3 has 13 residues. The CDR3 bases are TGTGCCAGTAGTGGACTAGCGGGCAATGAGCAGTTCTTC. Protein: CASSGLAGNEQFF. Filled out from reference TRBV19 and TRBJ2-1, the complete variable domain reads DGGITQSPKYLFRKEGQNVTLSCEQNLNHDAMYWYRQDPGQGLRLIYYSQIVNDFQKGDIAEGYSVSREKKESFPLTVTSAQKNPTAFYLCASSGLAGNEQFFGPGTRLTVL.

V usage is TRBV10-3 and J usage is TRBJ1-5; 8 positions agree with TRBD1. CDR3 size: 15 residues. With 2 bases clipped from V and 9 bases from J, the junction kept 9 bases outside the gene matches. Germline assignment: CDR1 ENHRY and CDR2 SYGVKD. CDR3 in DNA: TGTGCCATCAGTGAGCCCGGACAGGGACTATGGCCCCAGCATTTT. It codes for CAISEPGQGLWPQHF.

This chain joins TRBV30 and TRBJ1-1; D unresolved. Germline lookup yields CDR1 GTSNPN and CDR2 SVGIG (reference sequence). This CDR3 comprises 14 residues. V lost 4 bases and J lost 5, with 17 bases in between. The CDR3 protein is CAWTLLRTGTEAFF. For the CDR3, the DNA is TGTGCCTGGACCCTCCTAAGGACGGGAACTGAAGCTTTCTTT.

The genes are TRBV5-4 and TRBJ1-2; a possible D gene is TRBD1 (6 bases). Germline values: CDR1 SGHNT, CDR2 YYREEE (reference sequence). Trimming stripped 2 bases from V and 5 bases from J, with 19 bases between. The CDR3 totals 16 residues. The CDR3 loop reads CASSLEGVGAIYGYTF. In DNA form, the CDR3 reads TGTGCCAGCAGCTTAGAGGGGGTTGGGGCTATATATGGCTACACCTTC.

The rearrangement links TRBV7-2 to TRBJ2-1; tentatively, D is TRBD2 (5 bases). V shed 5 bases and J shed 0 bases, with 17 bases lying between them. Germline V CDR1 and CDR2: SGHTA, FQGNSA. This CDR3 contains 17 residues. The CDR3 protein is CASSPSRRGGSYNEQFF. The DNA of the CDR3 is TGTGCCAGCAGCCCCAGCCGGCGTGGAGGCTCCTACAATGAGCAGTTCTTC.

A single count supports this clone. V gene TRBV10-3 combines with J gene TRBJ1-3; D is perhaps TRBD1 (5 bases). There are 14 residues in the CDR3. Germline V gives CDR1 ENHRY, CDR2 SYGVKD. The ends were cut back, 10 bases at V and 0 bases at J, with 13 bases in the middle. The CDR3 bases are TGTGCCACAACGGACATGAGCTCTGGAAACACCATATATTTT. Translation: CATTDMSSGNTIYF.

The chain has TRBV6-5 and TRBJ1-1; 7 bases line up with TRBD1. V was pared by 2 bases and J by 0 bases, with 0 bases of the junction left unmatched. The CDR3 length is 14 residues. Germline assignment: CDR1 MNHEY and CDR2 SVGAGI. The CDR3 DNA sequence: TGTGCCAGCAGTTACCAGGGGGTGAACACTGAAGCTTTCTTT. The encoded protein is CASSYQGVNTEAFF.

The V and J genes are TRBV4-2 and TRBJ2-1; D is unresolved. The CDR3 contains 13 residues. CDR1 is LGHNA, CDR2 YNFKEQ, per germline. V was clipped by 0 bases and J by 7 bases, with 7 bases between them. The CDR3 reads CASSQEARNEQFF. The DNA of the CDR3 is TGTGCCAGCAGCCAAGAAGCGAGGAATGAGCAGTTCTTC.

This rearrangement joins TRBV4-2 to TRBJ2-3; 9 positions agree with TRBD2. V was clipped by 4 bases and J by 2 bases; unmatched bases: 10. Germline CDR1 LGHNA, CDR2 YNFKEQ. The CDR3 consists of 17 residues. CDR3 coding DNA: TGTGCCAGCAGCCCCGCCGGATTAGCGGGAGCCACAGATACGCAGTATTTT. Translation gives CASSPAGLAGATDTQYF.

V and J are TRBV6-5 and TRBJ1-5, with 9 bases aligning to TRBD1. The V segment lost 5 bases and the J segment 3 bases; nucleotides outside the gene matches: 5. CDR1 and CDR2 from the germline V gene are MNHEY and SVGAGI. The CDR3 consists of 15 residues. The CDR3 protein is CASSPDRGVNQPQHF. DNA for the CDR3: TGTGCCAGCAGTCCTGACAGGGGGGTCAATCAGCCCCAGCATTTT.

This clone was seen a single time. Other DNA variants within this sample encode the same CDR3. This sequence joins TRBV5-4 and TRBJ2-7, with D perhaps given as TRBD1 or TRBD2 (6 bases each). The CDR3 has 14 residues. Germline V lookup: CDR1 SGHNT, CDR2 YYREEE (reference sequence). V lost 4 bases and J lost 7, with 18 bases in between. The DNA of the CDR3 is TGTGCCAGCAGCCTGGGGGGCGATTTCGGAGAGCAGTACTTC. This gives the protein CASSLGGDFGEQYF.

The chain couples TRBV6-1 to TRBJ2-3; TRBD2 aligns across 12 bases. Trimming removed 5 bases from V and 6 bases from J; junction bases left unmatched: 6. The CDR3 is made up of 15 amino acids. CDR1 and CDR2 (germline): MNHNS, SASEGT. The CDR3: CASSRLAGVSDTQYF. As DNA, the CDR3 is TGTGCCAGCAGTCGACTAGCGGGAGTATCGGATACGCAGTATTTT.

V usage is TRBV9 and J usage is TRBJ2-1, with no clear D. Per germline, CDR1 SGDLS and CDR2 YYNGEE. The CDR3 has 16 residues. Trimming pared 0 bases from V and 0 bases from J, leaving 10 bases between. This CDR3 is CASSVAPSVSYNEQFF. For the CDR3, the DNA is TGTGCCAGCAGCGTAGCTCCAAGCGTCTCCTACAATGAGCAGTTCTTC.

The chain is built from TRBV9 and TRBJ2-1; TRBD1 might be the D (5 bases). The CDR3 loop spans 12 amino acids. The V end was cut by 0 bases, the J end by 13 bases, with 11 bases between. Germline V gives CDR1 SGDLS, CDR2 YYNGEE. This chain's CDR3 is CASSVEGSIQFF. Written as DNA, the CDR3 is TGTGCCAGCAGCGTAGAGGGGTCCATACAGTTCTTC. The whole variable domain, filled in from reference TRBV9 and TRBJ2-1, reads DSGVTQTPKHLITATGQRVTLRCSPRSGDLSVYWYQQSLDQGLQFLIQYYNGEERAKGNILERFSAQQFPDLHSELNLSSLELGDSALYFCASSVEGSIQFFGPGTRLTVL.

The rearrangement joins TRBV5-1 to TRBJ2-5, with 10 bases fitting TRBD2. The CDR3 sequence is 14 residues long. Germline values: CDR1 SGHRS, CDR2 YFSETQ. V was pared by 4 bases and J by 5 bases, with 5 bases of the junction left unmatched. The CDR3 coding sequence is TGCGCCAGCAGCCGGCTAGCGGGAGATGAGACCCAGTACTTC. Translation gives CASSRLAGDETQYF. The full variable domain, with the rest looked up from reference TRBV5-1 and TRBJ2-5, is KAGVTQTPRYLIKTRGQQVTLSCSPISGHRSVSWYQQTPGQGLQFLFEYFSETQRNKGNFPGRFSGRQFSNSRSEMNVSTLELGDSALYLCASSRLAGDETQYFGPGTRLLVL.

The rearrangement uses TRBV19 and TRBJ1-4; weak D call: TRBD1 (6 bases). Per the germline V gene, CDR1 is LNHDA and CDR2 is SQIVND (reference sequence). The CDR3 is 15 residues long. V was trimmed by 4 bases and J by 8 bases, leaving 17 bases between them. In DNA form, the CDR3 reads TGTGCCAGTAGTACCGGGACGGCGGGGGGCGAAAAACTGTTTTTT. Its protein is CASSTGTAGGEKLFF.

The rearrangement uses TRBV5-6 and TRBJ1-1; a possible D gene is TRBD1 (6 bases). Deletions cut 4 bases from V and 6 bases from J, with 19 bases between. The CDR3 is 15 amino acids. Germline V CDR1 and CDR2: SGHDT, YYEEEE. The CDR3 sequence: CASSPLRYRAPEAFF. CDR3 in DNA: TGTGCCAGCAGCCCTCTCAGATACAGGGCTCCTGAAGCTTTCTTT.